This T cell receptor (beta chain) stems from a study of cytomegalovirus exposure and HLA in healthy donors. Germline lookup yields CDR1 SGDLS and CDR2 YYNGEE. This CDR3 has 17 amino acids. V gave up 3 bases and J gave up 0 bases; unmatched junction bases: 7. The PCR employed 60 Vbeta primers together with 13 Jbeta primers. The assay was immunoSEQ multiplex PCR, and TCRdb's table has in-frame clones only and misses some. This sample's table reports 200,000 to 250,000 clones. Sequencing was carried out using PBMCs. The chain couples TRBV9 to TRBJ2-1; 9 bases map to TRBD2. This clonotype was obtained from a young woman in good health and CMV-seropositive. CDR3 in amino acids: CASSEAGGPSSYNEQFF. For the CDR3, the DNA is TGTGCCAGCAGCGAAGCGGGGGGACCCAGCTCCTACAATGAGCAGTTCTTC.